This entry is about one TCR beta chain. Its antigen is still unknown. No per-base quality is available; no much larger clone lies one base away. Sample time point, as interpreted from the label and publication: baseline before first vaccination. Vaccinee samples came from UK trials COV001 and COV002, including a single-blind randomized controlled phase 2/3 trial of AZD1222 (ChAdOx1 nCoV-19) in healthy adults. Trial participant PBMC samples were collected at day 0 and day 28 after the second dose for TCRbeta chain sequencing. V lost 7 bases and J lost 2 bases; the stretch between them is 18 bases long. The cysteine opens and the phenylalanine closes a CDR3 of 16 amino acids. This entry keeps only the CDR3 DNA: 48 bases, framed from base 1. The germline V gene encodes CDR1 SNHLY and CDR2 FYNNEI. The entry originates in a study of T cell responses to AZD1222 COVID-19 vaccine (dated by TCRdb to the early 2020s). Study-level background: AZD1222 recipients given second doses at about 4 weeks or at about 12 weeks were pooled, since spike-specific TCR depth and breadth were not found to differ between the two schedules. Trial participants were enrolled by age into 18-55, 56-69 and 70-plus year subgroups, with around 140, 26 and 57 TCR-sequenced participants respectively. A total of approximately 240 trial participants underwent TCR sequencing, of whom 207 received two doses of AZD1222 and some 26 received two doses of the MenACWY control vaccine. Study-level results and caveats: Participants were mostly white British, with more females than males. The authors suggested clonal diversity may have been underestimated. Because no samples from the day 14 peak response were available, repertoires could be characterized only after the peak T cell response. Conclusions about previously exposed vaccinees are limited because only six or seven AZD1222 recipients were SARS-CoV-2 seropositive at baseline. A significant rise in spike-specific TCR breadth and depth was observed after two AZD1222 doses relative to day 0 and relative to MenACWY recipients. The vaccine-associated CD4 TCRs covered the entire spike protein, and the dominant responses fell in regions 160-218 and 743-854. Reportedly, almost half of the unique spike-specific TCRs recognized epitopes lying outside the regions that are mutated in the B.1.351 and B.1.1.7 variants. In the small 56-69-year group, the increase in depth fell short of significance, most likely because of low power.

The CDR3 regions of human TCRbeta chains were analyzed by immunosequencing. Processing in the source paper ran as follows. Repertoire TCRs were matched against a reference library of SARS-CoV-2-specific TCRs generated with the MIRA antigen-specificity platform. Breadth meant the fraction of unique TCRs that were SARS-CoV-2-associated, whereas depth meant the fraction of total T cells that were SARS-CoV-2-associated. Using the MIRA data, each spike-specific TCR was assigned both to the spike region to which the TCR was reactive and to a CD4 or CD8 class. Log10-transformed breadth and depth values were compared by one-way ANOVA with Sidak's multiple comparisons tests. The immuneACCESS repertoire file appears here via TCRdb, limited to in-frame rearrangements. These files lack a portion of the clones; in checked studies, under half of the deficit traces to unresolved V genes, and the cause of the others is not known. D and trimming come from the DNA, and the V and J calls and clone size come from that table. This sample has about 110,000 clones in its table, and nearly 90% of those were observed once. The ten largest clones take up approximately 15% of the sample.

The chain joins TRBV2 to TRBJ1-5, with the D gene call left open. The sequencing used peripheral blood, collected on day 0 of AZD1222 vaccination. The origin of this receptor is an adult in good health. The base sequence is TGTGCCAGCACTACCTCGAGTGGGTTGGGCAATCAGCCCCAGCATTTT. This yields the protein CASTTSSGLGNQPQHF.